Listed below are T cell receptor gamma chains from one sample, sequenced in a study of γδ T cells in repeated Plasmodium falciparum infection. With CATT, TCRdb re-called clones from the multiplex PCR reads. The table has tens of thousands of gamma-chain clones, almost 1.5% seen once. Sequencing used gamma-delta T cells from blood. Receptor source: a pool of human donors (malaria-infected and uninfected, not separated). Both conserved end residues are part of each CDR3.

j_call	v_call	cdr3_aa
TRGJP	TRGV9	CALWEPREELGKKIKVF
TRGJ1/TRGJ2	TRGV2	CATWDGPGYKKLF
TRGJP	TRGV9	CALWEVRGELGKKIKVF
TRGJ1/TRGJ2	TRGV4	CAPQGYKKLF
TRGJP	TRGV9	CALWEPPELGKKIKVF
TRGJ1/TRGJ2	TRGV3	CATWDSSYKKLF
TRGJ1/TRGJ2	TRGV4	CATWDEEGGNKKLF
TRGJP1	TRGV9	CALWETNTTGWFKIF
TRGJ1/TRGJ2	TRGV5	CATWEGAKLF
TRGJ1/TRGJ2	TRGV2	CATWDGQGYYKKLF